One sample yielded the 12 T cell receptor beta chains listed below, sequenced in a study of blood T cell repertoires in COVID-19. The table came from immunoSEQ multiplex PCR; TCRdb's copy has only in-frame clones and leaves some out. The sample yields hundreds of thousands of clones, more than 75% seen once. Sequencing was carried out using peripheral blood. Source of these receptors: a woman aged 18-30 years who had recovered from COVID-19.

This rearrangement joins TRBV27 to TRBJ2-6; 9 nucleotides agree with TRBD2. Germline V lookup: CDR1 MNHEY, CDR2 SMNVEV (reference sequence). The CDR3 totals 19 residues. V shed 1 base and J 3 bases; nucleotides not matched to a gene: 10. CDR3 DNA: TGTGCCAGCAGTTTATATGGCGGGAGGGCCGGGGTTGGGGCCAACGTCCTGACTTTC. Translated: CASSLYGGRAGVGANVLTF.

The chain uses TRBV29-1 and TRBJ2-2; TRBD2 aligns across 7 bases. V shed 4 bases and J 5 bases; nucleotides not matched to a gene: 7. The length of the CDR3 is 14 residues. From germline, CDR1 is SQVTM and CDR2 ANQGSEA. The CDR3 DNA follows: TGCAGCGTTGGCGGGCAGGGAGGGACCGGGGAGCTGTTTTTT. It codes for CSVGGQGGTGELFF.

The rearrangement joins TRBV10-2 to TRBJ1-1; no firm D call. The germline V gene encodes CDR1 WSHSY and CDR2 SAAADI. The CDR3 runs to 13 residues. Trimming stripped 6 bases from V and 2 bases from J, with 10 bases between. CDR3 DNA: TGCGCCAGCAGACCGAGCCTTAACACTGAAGCTTTCTTT. As protein: CASRPSLNTEAFF.

The rearrangement uses TRBV28 and TRBJ1-2, with no clear D. Germline V gene sequence: CDR1 MDHEN, CDR2 SYDVKM. The germline V and J ends were trimmed by 3 bases and 1 base, with 9 bases remaining between them. The CDR3 totals 14 residues. CDR3 amino acids: CASSFSSGNYGYTF. CDR3 nucleotide sequence: TGTGCCAGCAGTTTTAGCTCCGGTAACTATGGCTACACCTTC.

This clone appeared a single time. The chain couples TRBV6-6 to TRBJ2-1, with D tentatively TRBD2 (6 bases). Per germline, CDR1 MNHNY and CDR2 SVGAGI (reference sequence). This CDR3 is 15 amino acids long. V was shortened by 0 bases and J by 6 bases, with 12 bases between the two germline ends. CDR3 sequence (DNA): TGTGCCAGCAGTTACTCAGGAGGGGACCCCAATGAGCAGTTCTTC. This encodes CASSYSGGDPNEQFF.

This clone appeared a single time. A junction boundary mismatches the germline segment, possibly from a read error. The chain couples TRBV6-5 to TRBJ2-1, with 13 bases identical to TRBD2. This CDR3 is 15 amino acids long. Germline V lookup: CDR1 MNHEY, CDR2 SVGAGI. CDR3 sequence: CASSLGTSGNNGQFF. In DNA form, the CDR3 reads TGTGCCAGCAGCCTCGGGACTAGCGGGAACAATGGGCAGTTCTTC.

The rearrangement uses TRBV10-3 and TRBJ1-6; D is ambiguous. This CDR3 comprises 14 residues. Trimming removed 2 bases at V and 7 bases at J, with 9 bases between. In germline, CDR1 is ENHRY, CDR2 SYGVKD. The DNA of the CDR3 is TGTGCCATCAGTGAGGCGGGGAACAATTCACCCCTCCACTTT. Its translation: CAISEAGNNSPLHF.

V and J are TRBV10-3 and TRBJ1-1; possibly TRBD1 for D (6 bases). V was cut by 6 bases and J by 7 bases, with 12 bases left in between. CDR1 and CDR2 from the germline V gene are ENHRY and SYGVKD. This CDR3 is built from 12 residues. The CDR3 is CAIRDNRVEAFF. The DNA for the CDR3 is TGTGCCATCAGGGACAACAGGGTTGAAGCTTTCTTT.

This clone has a handful of counts. The chain uses TRBV6-2 or TRBV6-3 and TRBJ1-1; no definite D call. This CDR3 contains 13 residues. The germline CDR1 and CDR2 sequences are MNHEY and SVGEGT. With 3 bases removed from V and 0 bases from J, the gap between germline ends came to 5 bases. CDR3 sequence reads: CASSYYLNTEAFF. The CDR3 DNA reads as TGTGCCAGCAGTTATTACTTGAACACTGAAGCTTTCTTT.

The V call is TRBV28, the J call TRBJ2-3; possibly TRBD2 for D (6 bases). Deletions cut 4 bases from V and 4 bases from J, with 9 bases between. The germline gives CDR1 MDHEN, CDR2 SYDVKM. This CDR3 has 13 amino acids. Here the CDR3 DNA reads TGTGCCAGCAGTTCCGGGACTTCAGATACGCAGTATTTT. Translation gives CASSSGTSDTQYF.

The table lists this clone with a few counts. The chain carries TRBV11-2 and TRBJ2-2; the match to TRBD1 covers 9 bases. J lost 3 bases, V lost 4 bases, and 9 bases had no gene match. This CDR3 contains 17 residues. In germline, CDR1 is SGHAT, CDR2 FQNNGV. CDR3 amino acids: CASSSFRTGVDTGELFF. Written as DNA, the CDR3 is TGTGCCAGCAGCTCATTTCGGACAGGGGTCGACACCGGGGAGCTGTTTTTT.

This chain links TRBV6-5 with TRBJ1-3; D gene unclear. There are 16 residues in the CDR3. V lost 0 bases, J lost 3 bases, and 12 bases lay in between. Germline assignment: CDR1 MNHEY and CDR2 SVGAGI. Here the CDR3 reads CASSYSSTGGGNTIYF. The CDR3 DNA is TGTGCCAGCAGTTACTCGTCCACGGGAGGTGGAAACACCATATATTTT.